The 23 T cell receptor beta chains presented below share a single source sample, sequenced in a study of T cells after yellow fever vaccination. Each CDR3 protein is one row after TCRdb ran MiXCR on the 5' RACE reads. The data hold 300,000 to 350,000 distinct CDR3 sequences, with about 8.3% observed a single time. Sequences were derived from PBMCs, sampled roughly 47 days after the first yellow fever vaccination. These receptors came from a man in his late teens or twenties who received the YFV17D yellow fever vaccine.

This clonotype has a count of ten or more. This chain uses TRBV5-1 with TRBJ2-3; 11 bases match TRBD2. After removal of 5 bases from V and 4 bases from J, the junction contained 6 bases not matched to a gene. Germline CDR1 reads SGHRS; CDR2 reads YFSETQ. This CDR3 has 15 amino acids. CDR3 nucleotide sequence: TGCGCCAGCAGTTCAACTAGCGGGGGCCCAGATACGCAGTATTTT. Translation: CASSSTSGGPDTQYF.

V gene TRBV4-1 combines with J gene TRBJ2-1; 8 nucleotides match TRBD2. The CDR3 extends over 17 amino acids. V shed 0 bases, J shed 4 bases, and the junction held 8 bases outside the gene matches. The germline CDR1 and CDR2 sequences are MGHRA and YSYEKL. The CDR3 bases are TGCGCCAGCAGCCAAGATCTTACCAGCGGGGGTTACAATGAGCAGTTCTTC. Protein sequence: CASSQDLTSGGYNEQFF.

Ten or more counts support this clonotype. This chain connects TRBV12-5 to TRBJ2-1; perhaps TRBD1 as D (6 bases). Germline V gene sequence: CDR1 LGHNT, CDR2 FRNRAP. The CDR3 is made up of 17 amino acids. The germline V and J ends were trimmed by 0 bases and 12 bases, with 24 bases remaining between them. Written as DNA, the CDR3 is TGTGCTAGTGGTTTGGTACTAGGAGGACCTGGGACAATGATGCAGTTCTTC. Residues: CASGLVLGGPGTMMQFF.

J is TRBJ2-3 and V is TRBV12-3 or TRBV12-4; tentatively, D is TRBD2 (6 bases). Trimming stripped 5 bases from V and 4 bases from J, with 19 bases between. This CDR3 spans 16 amino acids. CDR3 residues: CASSPQGGIVADTQYF. The CDR3, as DNA: TGTGCCAGCAGTCCCCAAGGAGGGATCGTCGCAGATACGCAGTATTTT.

This clonotype was recorded at least ten times. The chain couples TRBV5-6 to TRBJ2-7; the match to TRBD2 covers 7 bases. The V gene end was trimmed by 2 bases and the J gene end by 4 bases; junction bases not matched to a gene: 9. The CDR3 runs 15 residues. Germline values: CDR1 SGHDT, CDR2 YYEEEE. CDR3 amino acids: CASSFLTRGEYEQYF. The CDR3 nucleotides are TGTGCCAGCAGCTTTCTCACCCGGGGGGAGTACGAGCAGTACTTC.

V is TRBV6-2 or TRBV6-3 and J is TRBJ1-1; D gene ambiguous. V lost 6 bases, J lost 9 bases, and 8 bases lay in between. CDR1 and CDR2 from the germline V gene are MNHEY and SVGEGT. The CDR3 has 10 residues. The CDR3 nucleotides read TGTGCCAGCAGCCGAGACAAAGCTTTCTTT. It codes for CASSRDKAFF.

The sample holds a few counts of this clonotype. This chain's CDR3 is CASSKLGNEQFF. CDR3 nucleotides: TGTGCCAGCAGTAAACTTGGCAATGAGCAGTTCTTC. The V and J genes are TRBV6-2 or TRBV6-3 and TRBJ2-1, with no clear D. CDR1 and CDR2 from the germline V gene are MNHEY and SVGEGT. The CDR3 totals 12 residues. Trimming took 5 bases from V and 6 from J, leaving 8 bases between them.

This clonotype was counted between two and nine times. The chain employs TRBV20-1 and TRBJ2-5; D could derive from TRBD1 or TRBD2 (6 bases each). The CDR3 sequence is 14 residues long. Trimming stripped 6 bases from V and 1 base from J, with 15 bases between. Germline lookup yields CDR1 DFQATT and CDR2 SNEGSKA (reference sequence). The chain's CDR3 is CSAVRKGGQETQYF. As DNA, the CDR3 is TGCAGTGCAGTGCGGAAGGGGGGCCAAGAGACCCAGTACTTC.

V usage is TRBV13 and J usage is TRBJ1-6, with 11 bases identical to TRBD1. CDR3 length: 16 amino acids. V was clipped by 1 base and J by 9 bases; unmatched bases: 5. CDR1 and CDR2 (germline): PRHDT, FYEKMQ (reference sequence). This CDR3 reads CASSLDPGTGGSPLHF. As DNA, the CDR3 is TGTGCCAGCAGCTTAGACCCCGGGACAGGGGGTTCACCCCTCCACTTT.

This clonotype has at least ten counts. The chain carries TRBV5-1 and TRBJ2-2; tentatively, D is TRBD2 (5 bases). V was cut by 4 bases and J by 2 bases, with 12 bases left in between. CDR1 SGHRS and CDR2 YFSETQ come from the germline V gene. The CDR3 consists of 15 residues. This CDR3 reads CASSPDGDNTGELFF. Written as DNA, the CDR3 is TGCGCCAGCAGCCCGGACGGGGATAACACCGGGGAGCTGTTTTTT.

The table lists this clonotype with a few counts. The J gene is TRBJ2-3, the V gene TRBV7-2; weak D call: TRBD1 (6 bases). CDR3 length: 16 residues. V was shortened by 0 bases and J by 5 bases, with 15 bases between the two germline ends. From germline, CDR1 is SGHTA and CDR2 FQGNSA. The CDR3 DNA follows: TGTGCCAGCAGCTTAGCGGGAATTGGGGGCAGAGATACGCAGTATTTT. Protein: CASSLAGIGGRDTQYF.

This clonotype was counted a few times. The J gene is TRBJ2-3, the V gene TRBV12-3 or TRBV12-4, with D hard to call. V lost 6 bases and J 6 bases, leaving 10 bases between the germline ends. The CDR3 is 12 amino acids. Written as DNA, the CDR3 is TGTGCCAGCAGCCGCAGTCTGGATACGCAGTATTTT. Translating gives CASSRSLDTQYF.

This clonotype has only a few counts. The genes are TRBV5-1 and TRBJ2-1; D is perhaps TRBD1 (5 bases). V was clipped by 0 bases and J by 8 bases, with 15 bases between them. CDR1 and CDR2 (germline): SGHRS, YFSETQ. The CDR3 is made up of 15 amino acids. The CDR3 sequence is CASSLEQVWDHEQFF. The CDR3 DNA sequence: TGCGCCAGCAGCTTGGAACAGGTCTGGGATCATGAGCAGTTCTTC.

This clonotype was seen more than once but under ten times. The gene calls are TRBV7-9 and TRBJ1-1, with D tentatively TRBD1 (6 bases). The CDR3 is made up of 16 amino acids. Per the germline V gene, CDR1 is SEHNR and CDR2 is FQNEAQ (reference sequence). Trimming cost V 5 bases and J 1 base, with 17 bases left between them. The CDR3 bases are TGTGCCAGCAGCCCTACAGGGTTCGTGGGGAACACTGAAGCTTTCTTT. Protein: CASSPTGFVGNTEAFF.

This clonotype showed up just a few times. The chain's CDR3 is CASSGGQEGNQPQHF. Here the CDR3 DNA reads TGTGCCAGCAGCGGGGGACAGGAAGGCAATCAGCCCCAGCATTTT. The rearrangement links TRBV28 to TRBJ1-5; 8 nucleotides agree with TRBD1. The V and J ends lost 6 bases and 2 bases, in that order; junction bases with no gene match: 6. Germline assignment: CDR1 MDHEN and CDR2 SYDVKM. The CDR3 is 15 amino acids.

This clonotype was detected a few times. This sequence joins TRBV9 and TRBJ2-3, with 10 bases aligning to TRBD2. There are 15 residues in the CDR3. V shed 4 bases, J shed 2 bases, and the junction held 4 bases outside the gene matches. Germline CDR1 is SGDLS and CDR2 is YYNGEE. The CDR3 protein is CASSSTSGNTDTQYF. The CDR3 DNA sequence: TGTGCCAGCAGCTCCACTAGCGGGAACACAGATACGCAGTATTTT.

This clonotype was recorded a few times. The V gene is TRBV21-1, the J gene TRBJ2-7; the tabulated D call, TRBD1, remains unverified against the DNA. TRBV21-1 is classified as a pseudogene. The CDR3 has 15 residues. The CDR3 nucleotides are TGTGCCAGCAGCAAAGGAGGTGGACAGGGCTACGAGCAGTACGTC. This translates into CASSKGGGQGYEQYV.

This clonotype was found many times. This chain connects TRBV19 to TRBJ2-4; D possibly corresponds to TRBD2 (6 bases). Trimming took off 5 bases at V and 10 bases at J, with 18 bases between the two ends. Germline V gene data show CDR1 as LNHDA and CDR2 as SQIVND (reference sequence). This CDR3 region has 14 residues. The CDR3 DNA reads as TGTGCCAGTAGTTCCAAGACTAGGGCGGGAATTCAGTACTTC. This sequence encodes CASSSKTRAGIQYF.

The chain is built from TRBV4-3 and TRBJ2-1, with D perhaps being TRBD1 or TRBD2 (5 bases each). Trimming stripped 4 bases from V and 2 bases from J, with 15 bases between. The V gene's germline CDR1 is LGHNA and CDR2 YSLEER. The CDR3 loop spans 16 amino acids. The DNA of the CDR3 is TGCGCCAGCAGCCCAACCGGGACCTCTCCCTACAATGAGCAGTTCTTC. Its translation is CASSPTGTSPYNEQFF.

This chain connects TRBV6-1 to TRBJ2-1, with 7 positions matching TRBD2. Germline V gene data show CDR1 as MNHNS and CDR2 as SASEGT. The CDR3 is 14 residues long. V lost 8 bases and J lost 0; bases outside the gene matches: 4. The CDR3 here is CASLGGSSYNEQFF. As DNA, the CDR3 is TGTGCCAGCCTGGGGGGGAGCTCCTACAATGAGCAGTTCTTC.

This clonotype was found many times. The CDR3, as DNA: TGTGCCATCAGTGAGCCGGGACAGGATAATCAGCCCCAGCATTTT. This translates into CAISEPGQDNQPQHF. The gene calls are TRBV10-3 and TRBJ1-5; 8 bases line up with TRBD1. V lost 2 bases to trimming and J lost 4 bases; unmatched junction nucleotides: 4. Germline V gene sequence: CDR1 ENHRY, CDR2 SYGVKD. The length of the CDR3 is 15 residues.

This clonotype was detected only a few times. The chain carries TRBV21-1 and TRBJ2-7; the DNA was not used to check the table's D call, TRBD1. TRBV21-1 is termed a pseudogene. This CDR3 is built from 17 residues. The CDR3 reads CASSKEHSQDRDVEQYF. DNA of the CDR3: TGTGCCAGCAGCAAAGAACATAGTCAGGACAGGGACGTCGAGCAGTACTTC.

The chain recombines TRBV7-2 with TRBJ2-7; 7 bases are shared with TRBD2. The CDR3 runs 13 residues. V lost 5 bases and J lost 7; bases outside the gene matches: 8. CDR1 is SGHTA and CDR2 is FQGNSA in the germline V gene. Written as DNA, the CDR3 is TGTGCCAGCAGCGCCCCTTGGGGGGGAGAGCAGTACGTC. It translates to CASSAPWGGEQYV.